The next 21 T cell receptor beta chains were all read from a single sample in a study of blood T cell repertoires in COVID-19. The method was immunoSEQ multiplex PCR; TCRdb's version includes in-frame clones alone and lacks a portion of them. The sample has about 72,000 clones; about nine tenths are singletons. Input material: peripheral blood. These receptors all stem from a man aged 70 or older with active or convalescent COVID-19.

CDR3: CASRSQGDNTEAFF. CDR3 nucleotides: TGTGCCAGCAGGTCACAGGGGGACAACACTGAAGCTTTCTTT. The chain combines TRBV2 with TRBJ1-1, with TRBD1 matching 8 bases. The CDR3 sequence is 14 residues long. Germline assignment: CDR1 SNHLY and CDR2 FYNNEI. The ends lost 6 bases at V and 2 bases at J; junction bases unmatched: 5.

The genes are TRBV19 and TRBJ1-2; 10 bases are shared with TRBD1. The CDR3 is 15 amino acids. Looked up from germline, CDR1 is LNHDA and CDR2 is SQIVND (reference sequence). J lost 2 bases, V lost 7 bases, and 7 bases had no gene match. The CDR3 DNA reads TGTGCCAGTACCAAAGGGACAGGGGAGAACTATGGCTACACCTTC. Amino acids: CASTKGTGENYGYTF.

For this clone: Within the sample, other DNA sequences also encode this same CDR3. The chain links TRBV4-1 to TRBJ2-1; 7 bases match TRBD2. Germline V gene sequence: CDR1 MGHRA, CDR2 YSYEKL. V trimming: 4 bases; J trimming: 7 bases; junction bases outside the gene matches: 7. The CDR3 extends over 14 amino acids. The CDR3 is CASSLRTGGNEQFF. Written as DNA, the CDR3 is TGCGCCAGCAGCCTGCGGACGGGAGGAAATGAGCAGTTCTTC.

This chain joins TRBV2 and TRBJ2-3; maybe TRBD2 (6 bases). Trimming took off 5 bases at V and 0 bases at J, with 18 bases between the two ends. Germline lookup yields CDR1 SNHLY and CDR2 FYNNEI. The CDR3 loop spans 17 amino acids. CDR3 sequence: CASSRWSSGTSTDTQYF. The CDR3 DNA is TGTGCCAGCAGTAGATGGAGTAGCGGAACTAGCACAGATACGCAGTATTTT. Combining the CDR3 with reference TRBV2 and TRBJ2-3 gives the whole variable domain EPEVTQTPSHQVTQMGQEVILRCVPISNHLYFYWYRQILGQKVEFLVSFYNNEISEKSEIFDDQFSVERPDGSNFTLKIRSTKLEDSAMYFCASSRWSSGTSTDTQYFGPGTRLTVL.

This chain uses TRBV2 with TRBJ1-5; TRBD1 matches 9 bases. The CDR3 is made up of 14 amino acids. V lost 10 bases, J lost 5 bases, and 9 bases stayed unmatched. Germline V gene data show CDR1 as SNHLY and CDR2 as FYNNEI. CDR3 sequence: CATGRDREDQPQHF. The DNA for the CDR3 is TGTGCCACAGGAAGGGACAGGGAAGATCAGCCCCAGCATTTT.

The chain is built from TRBV3-1 (or the pseudogene TRBV3-2) and TRBJ1-1, with D possibly matching TRBD1 (6 bases). The CDR3 spans 13 residues. The ends were cut back, 4 bases at V and 4 bases at J, with 10 bases in the middle. Germline lookup yields CDR1 LGHDT and CDR2 YNNKEL (reference sequence). The CDR3 sequence is CASSLTGTTEAFF. The CDR3 DNA follows: TGTGCCAGCAGCCTAACAGGGACCACTGAAGCTTTCTTT.

V gene TRBV28 combines with J gene TRBJ2-2; maybe TRBD1 (6 bases). This CDR3 region has 14 residues. The V end lost 6 bases, the J end lost 0 bases, and 8 bases lay between the germline ends. CDR1 is MDHEN, CDR2 SYDVKM, per germline. The CDR3 region has the DNA TGTGCCAGCAGAGGACAGTCGAACACCGGGGAGCTGTTTTTT. Translated: CASRGQSNTGELFF.

The CDR3 DNA reads as TGTGCCAGCAGTTCATCTCGCGACACCGGGGAGCTGTTTTTT. This translates into CASSSSRDTGELFF. The V call is TRBV7-3, the J call TRBJ2-2; no reliable D call. Germline values: CDR1 SGHTA, CDR2 FQGTGA. V was shortened by 6 bases and J by 3 bases, with 11 bases between the two germline ends. The CDR3 is 14 residues long.

The V call is TRBV2, the J call TRBJ2-5, with TRBD1 matching over 11 bases. The CDR3 is 15 amino acids. V shed 7 bases and J 5 bases; nucleotides not matched to a gene: 9. Germline values: CDR1 SNHLY, CDR2 FYNNEI. CDR3 DNA: TGTGCCAGCAATCCCGGGACAGGGGGTATGGAGACCCAGTACTTC. Translation gives CASNPGTGGMETQYF.

The gene calls are TRBV28 and TRBJ2-5; 9 bases match TRBD2. Per the germline V gene, CDR1 is MDHEN and CDR2 is SYDVKM. V lost 10 bases and J lost 4; bases outside the gene matches: 7. The CDR3 consists of 13 residues. The CDR3 protein is CAIRAGGGETQYF. The CDR3 coding sequence is TGTGCCATCCGGGCGGGAGGGGGAGAGACCCAGTACTTC.

J is TRBJ2-3 and V is TRBV7-2; unclear D gene. CDR1 SGHTA and CDR2 FQGNSA come from the germline V gene. The CDR3 has 15 residues. Trimming stripped 0 bases from V and 2 bases from J, with 9 bases between. CDR3: CASSLASLNTDTQYF. Written as DNA, the CDR3 is TGTGCCAGCAGCTTAGCGAGTCTAAACACAGATACGCAGTATTTT.

V gene TRBV7-2 combines with J gene TRBJ2-2; D is uncertain. Trimming pared 0 bases from V and 5 bases from J, leaving 7 bases between. The CDR3 spans 14 residues. Germline CDR1 and CDR2: SGHTA and FQGNSA. Written as DNA, the CDR3 is TGTGCCAGCAGCTTAGCGGTCGGGACCGGGGAGCTGTTTTTT. Its translation is CASSLAVGTGELFF.

For the CDR3, the DNA is TGTGCCAGCAGTCGCGGACTTACACCCCCCGTGAATGAGCAGTTCTTC. Its translation: CASSRGLTPPVNEQFF. This chain uses TRBV6-6 with TRBJ2-1; perhaps TRBD2 as D (5 bases). The V gene's germline CDR1 is MNHNY and CDR2 SVGAGI (reference sequence). V gave up 5 bases and J gave up 7 bases, with 21 bases separating them. The CDR3 has 16 amino acids.

This clone was observed a few times. This CDR3 reads CSASQGAPGNTIYF. The CDR3 coding sequence is TGCAGTGCTAGTCAGGGGGCGCCTGGAAACACCATATATTTT. The chain joins TRBV20-1 to TRBJ1-3, with TRBD1 matching 8 bases. CDR3 length equals 14 residues. V shed 3 bases and J 2 bases; nucleotides not matched to a gene: 3. The V gene's germline CDR1 is DFQATT and CDR2 SNEGSKA (reference sequence).

This chain joins TRBV5-1 and TRBJ2-7, with 7 bases matching TRBD1. This CDR3 contains 14 residues. V lost 1 base, J lost 3 bases, and 4 bases stayed unmatched. Germline V gene lookup returns CDR1 SGHRS and CDR2 YFSETQ. The CDR3: CASSLNPGGYEQYF. For the CDR3, the DNA is TGCGCCAGCAGCTTGAATCCAGGGGGCTACGAGCAGTACTTC.

The genes are TRBV18 and TRBJ1-1; 11 bases are a match to TRBD1. CDR1 and CDR2 from the germline V gene are KGHSH and LQKENI. The CDR3 covers 15 residues. Trimming took 0 bases from V and 5 from J; bases not matched to a gene: 2. The CDR3 bases are TGTGCCAGCTCACCACCCGGGACAGGGGGGACTGAAGCTTTCTTT. Translating gives CASSPPGTGGTEAFF.

J is TRBJ2-1 and V is TRBV19; the D gene is possibly TRBD2 (6 bases). The germline V gene encodes CDR1 LNHDA and CDR2 SQIVND (reference sequence). Trimming stripped 6 bases from V and 1 base from J, with 19 bases between. This CDR3 contains 17 residues. In DNA, the CDR3 is TGTGCCAGTAGCACCGCCCCCGGGACTTGGTCCTACAATGAGCAGTTCTTC. The encoded protein is CASSTAPGTWSYNEQFF.

The rearrangement links TRBV28 to TRBJ2-1; 7 bases are shared with TRBD2. With V trimmed by 5 bases and J by 3 bases, 10 bases remained unmatched. The germline CDR1 and CDR2 sequences are MDHEN and SYDVKM. The CDR3 length is 16 residues. The CDR3 nucleotides are TGTGCCAGCAGTACTCGGACTAGGAGCGTCTACAATGAGCAGTTCTTC. This sequence encodes CASSTRTRSVYNEQFF.

Concerning this clone itself: Other DNA sequences in the sample encode the same CDR3. The chain combines TRBV29-1 with TRBJ2-7; the match to TRBD2 covers 7 bases. The CDR3 is 15 residues long. V gave up 0 bases and J gave up 4 bases; unmatched junction bases: 9. Germline V gene data show CDR1 as SQVTM and CDR2 as ANQGSEA. CDR3 residues: CSVEDGLFGGYEQYF. The CDR3 DNA reads as TGCAGCGTTGAAGATGGACTCTTCGGGGGGTACGAGCAGTACTTC.

This chain links TRBV12-3 or TRBV12-4 with TRBJ1-1, with D possibly matching TRBD1 (5 bases). The CDR3 has 13 residues. With 7 bases removed from V and 4 bases from J, the gap between germline ends came to 13 bases. Here the CDR3 DNA reads TGTGCCAGCACGCAGACCGGGGGCACTGAAGCTTTCTTT. Translated, it gives CASTQTGGTEAFF.

This clone was seen only once. The chain combines TRBV27 with TRBJ2-3; D is undetermined. The CDR3 consists of 14 residues. Looked up from germline, CDR1 is MNHEY and CDR2 is SMNVEV (reference sequence). V lost 7 bases and J 4 bases, leaving 15 bases between the germline ends. Here the CDR3 reads CASTRISNSDTQYF. Here the CDR3 DNA reads TGTGCCAGCACCCGAATCAGTAATTCAGATACGCAGTATTTT.